This TCR beta chain was profiled in a study of OX40 agonist ivuxolimab in advanced cancers. TCRdb's copy holds only in-frame clones and misses some; the assay was immunoSEQ multiplex PCR. The sample lists tens of thousands of clones; over 70% were seen once. Germline V gene data show CDR1 as MDHEN and CDR2 as SYDVKM. V was clipped by 4 bases and J by 4 bases, with 14 bases between them. The CDR3 contains 15 residues. The origin of this receptor is an adult with an advanced solid tumor such as melanoma, head and neck, liver or kidney cancer. The rearrangement uses TRBV28 and TRBJ2-4, with unresolved D. Sequenced material: CD4+ or CD8+ T cells sorted from blood, taken in a trial of the OX40 agonist ivuxolimab. The CDR3 coding sequence is TGTGCCAGCAGTTCGCCTTTAGGAGTAAAAAACATTCAGTACTTC. This translates into CASSSPLGVKNIQYF.